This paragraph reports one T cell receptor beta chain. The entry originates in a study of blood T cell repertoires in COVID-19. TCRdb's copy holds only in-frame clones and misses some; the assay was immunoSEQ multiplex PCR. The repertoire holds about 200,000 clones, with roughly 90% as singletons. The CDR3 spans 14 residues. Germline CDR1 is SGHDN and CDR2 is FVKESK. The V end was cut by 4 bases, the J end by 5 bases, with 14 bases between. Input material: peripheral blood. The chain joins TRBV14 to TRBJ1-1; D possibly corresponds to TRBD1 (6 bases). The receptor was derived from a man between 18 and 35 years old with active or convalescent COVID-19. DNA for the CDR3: TGTGCCAGCAGCCCCCCGGGGGGGCGGACTGAAGCTTTCTTT. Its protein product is CASSPPGGRTEAFF.